The T cell receptor beta chain described here comes from a study of cytomegalovirus exposure and HLA in healthy donors. The germline CDR1 and CDR2 sequences are SGDLS and YYNGEE. The CDR3 contains 18 residues. V dropped 4 bases and J dropped 4; count of bases not matched to a gene: 10. Details on this clone: The antigen remains unidentified.

Study-level points and caveats: In a later analysis, across HLA loci, associated TCR counts were highest for DRB1, lowest for HLA-C. Cytomegalovirus-associated status was assigned to 150 or so TCR beta chains. Most subjects had HLA-A and HLA-B alleles reportedly predicted accurately by TCR beta sequences. Further analysis, carried out later, found HLA-associated TCR beta chains more clonally expanded than equally common other chains.

PCR was performed using 60 Vbeta and 13 Jbeta primers. Clones were sequenced by immunoSEQ multiplex PCR, and TCRdb holds only the in-frame ones, with some missing. The table records about 160,000 clones, roughly 82% of them present only once. This chain uses TRBV9 with TRBJ2-2; 13 positions agree with TRBD2. Source material: PBMCs. The TCR sequence derives from a woman aged 50 to 60 in good health and CMV-seropositive. The CDR3 nucleotides are TGTGCCAGCAGCCGTACTAGCGGGGGGGCATTGGGCACCGGGGAGCTGTTTTTT. Translating gives CASSRTSGGALGTGELFF.